These T cell receptor beta chains were read from a single sample in a study of OX40 agonist ivuxolimab in advanced cancers. This table comes from immunoSEQ multiplex PCR, and its TCRdb copy is limited to in-frame clones, with some not included. Of about 58,000 clones in the sample, approximately 87% were seen once. The material was CD4+ or CD8+ T cells sorted from blood, obtained in a trial of the OX40 agonist ivuxolimab. Receptors originate from an adult with an advanced solid tumor such as melanoma, head and neck, liver or kidney cancer. Each CDR3 is given with its conserved first and last residue. D genes are given only for firm matches. The size field is filled for only some rows; it gives once, few, many or a size class.

cdr3_length j_call v_call d_call clone_size cdr3_aa cdr3_nt
13 TRBJ1-2 TRBV28 TRBD1 . CANRDSTNYGYTF TGTGCCAACCGGGACAGTACTAACTATGGCTACACCTTC
16 TRBJ1-4 TRBV28 . . CASSFNRPLTNEKLFF TGTGCCAGCAGTTTCAACAGACCCCTAACTAATGAAAAACTGTTTTTT
16 TRBJ2-4 TRBV19 . . CASSKPRPEAKNIQYF TGTGCCAGTAGTAAGCCCCGGCCAGAAGCCAAAAACATTCAGTACTTC
12 TRBJ2-7 TRBV18 . . CASSTGGHEQYF TGTGCCAGCTCGACGGGGGGCCACGAGCAGTACTTC
17 TRBJ1-3 TRBV11-3 . . CASSGGGGLLSGNTIYF TGTGCCAGCAGCGGCGGGGGGGGACTACTCTCTGGAAACACCATATATTTT
13 TRBJ2-7 TRBV21-1 . . CASSPGSPYEQYF TGTGCCAGCAGCCCGGGCAGTCCCTACGAGCAGTACTTC
13 TRBJ1-1 TRBV4-2 . . CAAASGLHTEAFF TGTGCCGCAGCTTCGGGACTCCACACTGAAGCTTTCTTT
13 TRBJ1-2 TRBV6-5 . . CASSGRPNYGYTF TGTGCCAGTAGCGGGAGACCTAACTATGGCTACACCTTC
13 TRBJ2-5 TRBV7-2 . . CASSLTTPGTQYF TGTGCCAGCAGCTTGACGACCCCCGGCACCCAGTACTTC
13 TRBJ1-2 TRBV29-1 TRBD1 . CSGATGDHYGYTF TGCAGCGGGGCGACAGGGGATCACTATGGCTACACCTTC
13 TRBJ1-6 TRBV10-3 . . CAVQGSYNSPLHF TGTGCCGTACAGGGCTCCTATAATTCACCCCTCCACTTT
15 TRBJ1-1 TRBV28 TRBD1 once CASAKPTGGRTEAFF TGTGCCAGCGCCAAACCGACAGGGGGCCGAACTGAAGCTTTCTTT
18 TRBJ2-7 TRBV7-8 . few CASSPYRAAGRSSYEQYF TGTGCCAGCAGCCCGTACAGGGCAGCGGGGCGTAGCTCCTACGAGCAGTACTTC
12 TRBJ2-3 TRBV7-3 . . CASSRTGYGQYF TGTGCCAGCAGCCGTACAGGGTACGGGCAGTATTTT
14 TRBJ1-3 TRBV5-1 . . CASSQGGSGNTIYF TGCGCCAGCAGCCAAGGGGGCTCTGGAAACACCATATATTTT
11 TRBJ1-1 TRBV2 . . CASSPTGEAFF TGTGCCAGCAGTCCAACAGGGGAAGCTTTCTTT
15 TRBJ1-1 TRBV5-1 TRBD1 . CASSLGDRFVSEAFF TGCGCCAGCAGCTTGGGGGACAGGTTCGTATCTGAAGCTTTCTTT
15 TRBJ2-2 TRBV5-1 TRBD2 once CASSSSGGGTGELFF TGCGCCAGCAGCTCTAGCGGGGGAGGGACCGGGGAGCTGTTTTTT
14 TRBJ2-7 TRBV4-1 . once CASSQVGVNYEQYF TGCGCCAGCAGCCAAGTAGGGGTGAACTACGAGCAGTACTTC
12 TRBJ1-1 TRBV21-1 . . CASSKEGSEAFF TGTGCCAGCAGCAAAGAGGGGTCTGAAGCTTTCTTT
17 TRBJ2-6 TRBV5-5 . . CASSRGQFPTGANVLTF TGTGCCAGCAGCCGCGGACAGTTCCCCACTGGGGCCAACGTCCTGACTTTC
15 TRBJ1-1 TRBV18 . once CASSPGWQENTEAFF TGTGCCAGCTCACCGGGATGGCAGGAGAACACTGAAGCTTTCTTT
16 TRBJ2-5 TRBV11-2 TRBD1 . CASSLGQGAVQETQYF TGTGCCAGCAGCTTAGGACAGGGGGCTGTTCAAGAGACCCAGTACTTC
10 TRBJ1-4 TRBV30 . once CAWSEKKLFF TGTGCCTGGAGTGAAAAAAAACTGTTTTTT
13 TRBJ1-5 TRBV14 . . CASSQQINQPQHF TGTGCCAGCAGCCAACAGATTAATCAGCCCCAGCATTTT
16 TRBJ1-5 TRBV2 TRBD1 . CASTLQGAASNQPQHF TGTGCCAGCACCCTCCAGGGGGCAGCTAGCAATCAGCCCCAGCATTTT
16 TRBJ1-6 TRBV11-2 TRBD1 few CARPQGASSYNSPLHF TGTGCCAGGCCTCAGGGGGCCAGCTCCTATAATTCACCCCTCCACTTT
14 TRBJ1-5 TRBV6-1 . . CASSERVRDQPQHF TGTGCCAGCAGTGAGCGGGTGAGAGATCAGCCCCAGCATTTT
15 TRBJ2-5 TRBV19 TRBD2 . CASSILTSGGETQYF TGTGCCAGTAGTATCCTAACTAGCGGGGGGGAGACCCAGTACTTC
16 TRBJ2-2 TRBV11-2 TRBD1 . CASSSPGQVNTGELFF TGTGCCAGCAGCTCACCGGGACAGGTGAACACCGGGGAGCTGTTTTTT
14 TRBJ1-4 TRBV13 TRBD1 . CASSFGTGGSSRIF TGTGCCAGCAGCTTCGGGACAGGGGGCTCCTCTCGAATTTTT
13 TRBJ2-5 TRBV2 . . CASNRGGQETQYF TGTGCCAGCAATCGAGGGGGCCAAGAGACCCAGTACTTC
16 TRBJ1-6 TRBV18 . . CASSPVPGRADSPLHF TGTGCCAGCTCACCCGTACCGGGACGGGCGGATTCACCCCTCCACTTT
15 TRBJ2-5 TRBV7-2 . . CASSPMGRNQETQYF TGTGCCAGCAGCCCGATGGGCAGGAACCAAGAGACCCAGTACTTC
16 TRBJ1-3 TRBV27 . . CASSPRTAYSGNTIYF TGTGCCAGCAGTCCCCGGACGGCATACTCTGGAAACACCATATATTTT
14 TRBJ2-7 TRBV18 . . CASSPPNGNYEQYF TGTGCCAGCTCACCACCGAATGGCAACTACGAGCAGTACTTC
13 TRBJ2-5 TRBV16 TRBD1 . CASSQDRIETQYF TGTGCCAGCAGTCAGGACAGGATAGAGACCCAGTACTTC
14 TRBJ2-3 TRBV28 . . CASSLSGLRNTQYF TGTGCCAGCTCCCTGTCCGGGCTCCGCAATACGCAGTATTTT
14 TRBJ2-1 TRBV2 TRBD2 . CASSDQRGGDEQFF TGTGCCAGCAGTGATCAGCGGGGGGGCGATGAGCAGTTCTTC
12 TRBJ1-2 TRBV30 . . CAWSIQGYGYTF TGTGCCTGGAGTATACAGGGCTATGGCTACACCTTC
15 TRBJ2-1 TRBV12-5 . . CASGLARVSYNEQFF TGTGCTAGTGGTTTGGCACGGGTCTCCTACAATGAGCAGTTCTTC
13 TRBJ2-5 TRBV30 TRBD1 . CAWVGTGQETQYF TGTGCCTGGGTCGGGACAGGGCAAGAGACCCAGTACTTC
14 TRBJ2-7 TRBV21-1 . few CASSNRDIEYEQYF TGTGCCAGCAGCAACCGGGACATAGAATACGAGCAGTACTTC
15 TRBJ2-1 TRBV5-1 TRBD1 . CASSWGQGAYNEQFF TGCGCCAGCAGCTGGGGACAGGGGGCTTACAATGAGCAGTTCTTC
15 TRBJ1-5 TRBV28 . . CASSLPIYSNQPQHF TGTGCCAGCAGTTTGCCAATATATAGCAATCAGCCCCAGCATTTT
15 TRBJ2-3 TRBV11-2 . . CASSSSAGLTDTQYF TGTGCCAGCAGCTCCTCGGCCGGGCTCACAGATACGCAGTATTTT
14 TRBJ2-5 TRBV2 TRBD1 . CASSGTGGRETQYF TGTGCCAGCAGTGGGACAGGGGGGAGGGAGACCCAGTACTTC
16 TRBJ1-1 TRBV10-3 . few CAISATTGIGATEAFF TGTGCCATCAGTGCGACAACAGGGATTGGAGCAACTGAAGCTTTCTTT
15 TRBJ1-5 TRBV7-9 . . CASSPDANSNQPQHF TGTGCCAGCAGCCCCGACGCGAATAGCAATCAGCCCCAGCATTTT